The present T cell receptor beta chain was sequenced within a study of cytomegalovirus exposure and HLA in healthy donors. CDR3 length equals 13 residues. V was clipped by 7 bases and J by 7 bases, with 17 bases between them. Germline V gives CDR1 MNHEY, CDR2 SVGAGI. As regards this clone: The antigen is not known.

The assay was immunoSEQ multiplex PCR, and TCRdb's table has in-frame clones only and misses some. The table has about 330,000 clones, about 90% seen once; the top ten hold over 1%. Whole-study findings and limits: Among TCR beta chains, those listed as cytomegalovirus-associated numbered some 160. A few of the chains that were CMV-associated were confirmed in vitro to be specific for CMV antigens.

V and J are TRBV6-5 and TRBJ2-7, with D possibly TRBD1 on 5 matching bases. The source material was PBMCs. This sequence originates from a woman aged 30 to 39 in good health and CMV-seropositive. The CDR3 here is CASTPVTGREQYF. The CDR3 nucleotides read TGTGCCAGCACCCCCGTTACAGGTCGGGAGCAGTACTTC.